The 26 T cell receptor beta chains given below trace back to one sample, sequenced in a study of T cell responses to AZD1222 COVID-19 vaccine. Libraries were prepared by immunoSEQ multiplex PCR; TCRdb keeps only in-frame clonotypes and omits some of them. The repertoire holds 60,000 to 85,000 clones, with more than 75% as singletons. This sample comprised peripheral blood, obtained 28 days after the second dose of the MenACWY control vaccine. These receptors came from an adult who received the MenACWY meningococcal vaccine as a control.

This rearrangement joins TRBV28 to TRBJ1-3; D call uncertain. Per germline, CDR1 MDHEN and CDR2 SYDVKM. V was pared by 6 bases and J by 4 bases, with 16 bases between. CDR3 length equals 15 residues. The chain's CDR3 is CASSSRTGSGNTIYF. CDR3 nucleotide sequence: TGTGCCAGCAGCTCTCGGACGGGTAGCGGAAACACCATATATTTT.

V usage is TRBV15 and J usage is TRBJ1-1; unclear D gene. The CDR3 has 16 amino acids. Trimming stripped 0 bases from V and 4 bases from J, with 15 bases between. Germline V gives CDR1 LNHNV, CDR2 YYDKDF (reference sequence). CDR3 in amino acids: CATSRDRRADLTEAFF. The CDR3 coding sequence is TGTGCCACCAGCAGAGATCGGAGGGCGGATCTCACTGAAGCTTTCTTT.

The V gene is TRBV9, the J gene TRBJ2-2; D is perhaps TRBD1 (6 bases). Germline V CDR1 and CDR2: SGDLS, YYNGEE. There are 14 residues in the CDR3. V was clipped by 1 base and J by 6 bases, with 10 bases between them. The CDR3, as DNA: TGTGCCAGCAGCGTACCAGGGGAGTCCGGGGAGCTGTTTTTT. Translated: CASSVPGESGELFF.

This sequence joins TRBV6-2 or TRBV6-3 and TRBJ1-1; D might be TRBD1 (6 bases). V was trimmed by 6 bases and J by 9 bases, leaving 17 bases between them. The CDR3 covers 13 residues. Germline CDR1 reads MNHEY; CDR2 reads SVGEGT. CDR3 nucleotide sequence: TGTGCCAGCAGCTCACATGAGGGGGGTCAAGCTTTCTTT. This codes for CASSSHEGGQAFF.

The chain recombines TRBV19 with TRBJ2-7; D is unclear. Trimming took off 3 bases at V and 5 bases at J, with 5 bases between the two ends. The CDR3 loop spans 11 amino acids. Germline CDR1 LNHDA, CDR2 SQIVND (reference sequence). The CDR3 sequence is CASSIPHEQYF. CDR3 coding DNA: TGTGCCAGTAGTATCCCCCACGAGCAGTACTTC.

The V and J genes are TRBV11-2 and TRBJ1-4; 7 nucleotides agree with TRBD1. The CDR3 runs 16 residues. Germline assignment: CDR1 SGHAT and CDR2 FQNNGV. The V and J ends lost 5 bases and 4 bases, in that order; junction bases with no gene match: 10. CDR3 DNA sequence: TGTGCCAGCAGCCCGGGGGACAGTCTTTATAATGAAAAACTGTTTTTT. Protein sequence: CASSPGDSLYNEKLFF.

The J gene is TRBJ1-1, the V gene TRBV10-2; tentatively, D is TRBD1 (6 bases). There are 13 residues in the CDR3. Germline lookup yields CDR1 WSHSY and CDR2 SAAADI. Trimming stripped 5 bases from V and 7 bases from J, with 14 bases between. DNA of the CDR3: TGCGCCAGCAGTATCTCGACAGGCGGTGAAGCTTTCTTT. Amino acids: CASSISTGGEAFF.

This chain uses TRBV7-9 with TRBJ2-3, with 8 positions matching TRBD2. Trimming at V came to 7 bases and at J to 2 bases, leaving 5 bases not matched to a gene. The CDR3 covers 14 residues. Germline CDR1 SEHNR, CDR2 FQNEAQ (reference sequence). CDR3 residues: CASTNGGATDTQYF. CDR3 DNA sequence: TGTGCCAGCACCAACGGGGGGGCCACAGATACGCAGTATTTT.

About this clone itself: This specimen includes other DNA sequences encoding the same CDR3. The V gene is TRBV5-1, the J gene TRBJ2-5; D gene unclear. Germline assignment: CDR1 SGHRS and CDR2 YFSETQ. CDR3 size: 13 residues. Trimming took off 4 bases at V and 2 bases at J, with 9 bases between the two ends. The CDR3 sequence is CASSLLYQETQYF. Here the CDR3 DNA reads TGCGCCAGCAGCCTTCTTTATCAAGAGACCCAGTACTTC.

The V call is TRBV5-1, the J call TRBJ1-2, with 8 bases identical to TRBD1. The J segment lost 5 bases and the V segment lost 5 bases, leaving 14 bases of the junction unmatched. Germline V gene sequence: CDR1 SGHRS, CDR2 YFSETQ. The CDR3 loop spans 16 amino acids. CDR3 sequence reads: CASSNQGGTGKYGYTF. In DNA, the CDR3 is TGCGCCAGCAGTAACCAAGGGGGGACAGGAAAATATGGCTACACCTTC.

The V and J genes are TRBV28 and TRBJ2-5, with D perhaps matching TRBD1 or TRBD2 (7 bases each). CDR1 and CDR2 from the germline V gene are MDHEN and SYDVKM. CDR3 length: 14 amino acids. V was cut by 6 bases and J by 4 bases, with 15 bases left in between. CDR3 nucleotide sequence: TGTGCCAGCAGGTCTCAGGGGGGGGGAGAGACCCAGTACTTC. Translated: CASRSQGGGETQYF.

The chain recombines TRBV3-1 (or the pseudogene TRBV3-2) with TRBJ1-3; no definite D call. V was cut by 5 bases and J by 2 bases, with 16 bases left in between. This CDR3 contains 16 residues. Germline lookup yields CDR1 LGHDT and CDR2 YNNKEL (reference sequence). CDR3 amino acids: CASSSIPGSTGNTIYF. CDR3 DNA: TGTGCCAGCAGCTCTATTCCGGGGTCCACTGGAAACACCATATATTTT.

In this sample, this clone turned up once. This chain connects TRBV27 to TRBJ1-1, with D unclear. The CDR3 loop spans 14 amino acids. With 3 bases removed from V and 0 bases from J, the gap between germline ends came to 8 bases. CDR1 and CDR2 (germline): MNHEY, SMNVEV (reference sequence). The CDR3: CASSLSRLNTEAFF. In DNA, the CDR3 is TGTGCCAGCAGTTTGTCCAGACTGAACACTGAAGCTTTCTTT.

The CDR3 region has the DNA TGCGCCAGCAGCCGGGATGGGGGAGGCTATGGCTACACCTTC. Translated: CASSRDGGGYGYTF. The V and J genes are TRBV5-1 and TRBJ1-2; D perhaps matches TRBD1 (5 bases). The CDR3 has 14 residues. V dropped 4 bases and J dropped 4 bases, with 14 bases sitting between them. Per the germline V gene, CDR1 is SGHRS and CDR2 is YFSETQ.

The chain recombines TRBV3-1 (or the pseudogene TRBV3-2) with TRBJ2-1; the match to TRBD2 covers 9 bases. The V gene end was trimmed by 5 bases and the J gene end by 3 bases; junction bases not matched to a gene: 11. The CDR3 has 17 residues. Germline CDR1 and CDR2: LGHDT and YNNKEL (reference sequence). CDR3 region: CASSARPAAGGYNEQFF. The CDR3 DNA is TGTGCCAGCAGCGCCCGGCCCGCAGCGGGAGGCTACAATGAGCAGTTCTTC.

J is TRBJ1-1 and V is TRBV10-2; D not certain. Trimming pared 2 bases from V and 0 bases from J, leaving 4 bases between. The CDR3 has 13 residues. In germline, CDR1 is WSHSY, CDR2 SAAADI. CDR3 sequence (DNA): TGCGCCAGCAGTGAGGCAGTGAACACTGAAGCTTTCTTT. The encoded protein is CASSEAVNTEAFF.

The CDR3 nucleotides read TGTGCCAGCGGACCTCCGGGGAGCCCTAATGAAAAACTGTTTTTT. Its translation: CASGPPGSPNEKLFF. The rearrangement links TRBV25-1 to TRBJ1-4; D call uncertain. Looked up from germline, CDR1 is MGHDK and CDR2 is SYGVNS. There are 15 residues in the CDR3. The germline V and J ends were trimmed by 8 bases and 3 bases, with 16 bases remaining between them.

The rearrangement joins TRBV11-2 to TRBJ1-2; possibly TRBD1 for D (5 bases). The CDR3 runs to 17 residues. V was clipped by 5 bases and J by 5 bases, with 24 bases between them. Germline values: CDR1 SGHAT, CDR2 FQNNGV. The CDR3 spells CASSAYRDPTLSYGYTF. The CDR3 nucleotides read TGTGCCAGCAGCGCGTACCGGGACCCAACCCTCTCATATGGCTACACCTTC.

The chain employs TRBV4-1 and TRBJ2-1, with 11 bases aligning to TRBD2. This CDR3 region has 16 residues. V trimming: 4 bases; J trimming: 6 bases; junction bases outside the gene matches: 8. Germline V gene data show CDR1 as MGHRA and CDR2 as YSYEKL. The CDR3 region has the DNA TGCGCCAGCAGCCGTAGCGGGGGGGCATCTCGCAATGAGCAGTTCTTC. This sequence encodes CASSRSGGASRNEQFF.

The chain combines TRBV27 with TRBJ1-4; tentatively, D is TRBD1 (5 bases). Germline V gene data show CDR1 as MNHEY and CDR2 as SMNVEV (reference sequence). Trimming cost V 8 bases and J 0 bases, with 16 bases left between them. The CDR3 has 16 residues. CDR3 loop: CASRQNQVATNEKLFF. In DNA, the CDR3 is TGTGCCAGCCGACAGAACCAAGTTGCAACTAATGAAAAACTGTTTTTT. Together with reference TRBV27 and TRBJ1-4, the CDR3 gives the full variable domain: EAQVTQNPRYLITVTGKKLTVTCSQNMNHEYMSWYRQDPGLGLRQIYYSMNVEVTDKGDVPEGYKVSRKEKRNFPLILESPSPNQTSLYFCASRQNQVATNEKLFFGSGTQLSVL.

The gene calls are TRBV18 and TRBJ2-3, with D unresolved. V was shortened by 2 bases and J by 0 bases, with 3 bases between the two germline ends. CDR3 length: 13 amino acids. Looked up from germline, CDR1 is KGHSH and CDR2 is LQKENI. CDR3 in DNA: TGTGCCAGCTCACCATCTAGCACAGATACGCAGTATTTT. This codes for CASSPSSTDTQYF.

In DNA form, the CDR3 reads TGCAGTAGTAACCAGGGGGTTGCCCAGTACTTC. This encodes CSSNQGVAQYF. The rearrangement links TRBV20-1 to TRBJ2-5; 7 nucleotides agree with TRBD1. The length of the CDR3 is 11 residues. V shed 8 bases and J 9 bases; nucleotides not matched to a gene: 9. The V gene's germline CDR1 is DFQATT and CDR2 SNEGSKA (reference sequence).

This rearrangement joins TRBV19 to TRBJ1-1; D call uncertain. Germline-derived CDR1 and CDR2 are LNHDA and SQIVND (reference sequence). This CDR3 has 13 residues. With 8 bases removed from V and 5 bases from J, the gap between germline ends came to 15 bases. Here the CDR3 DNA reads TGTGCCAGTTTACGCCTTTCTGCGACTGAAGCTTTCTTT. It encodes CASLRLSATEAFF.

The rearrangement joins TRBV7-8 to TRBJ2-2, with a possible D match to TRBD2 (5 bases). Germline-derived CDR1 and CDR2 are SGHVS and FQNEAQ. The germline V and J ends were trimmed by 2 bases and 3 bases, with 7 bases remaining between them. The CDR3 sequence is 14 residues long. CDR3 nucleotide sequence: TGTGCCAGCAGCTTAAGGCGGGACACCGGGGAGCTGTTTTTT. It is translated as CASSLRRDTGELFF.

The V gene is TRBV28, the J gene TRBJ1-6, with 9 bases lining up with TRBD1. Germline assignment: CDR1 MDHEN and CDR2 SYDVKM. The CDR3 is 16 residues long. V gave up 5 bases and J gave up 7 bases; unmatched junction bases: 9. CDR3 amino acids: CASSPGTGRNNSPLHF. CDR3 bases: TGTGCCAGCAGTCCCGGGACAGGGAGGAACAATTCACCCCTCCACTTT.

In this sample, this clone turned up once. The J gene is TRBJ1-6, the V gene TRBV9, with a tentative D call TRBD1 (5 bases). CDR3 size: 13 residues. Germline lookup yields CDR1 SGDLS and CDR2 YYNGEE. V lost 3 bases to trimming and J lost 10 bases, with 11 bases between them. In nucleotides, the CDR3 is TGTGCCAGCAGCGACGACAGCCGCTCACCCCTCCACTTT. It translates to CASSDDSRSPLHF.